The sequence of this T cell receptor (beta chain) was determined in a study of graft-versus-host responses after intestinal transplantation (dated by TCRdb to about 2021). About the full investigation: The transplants that recipients got were multivisceral, liver-intestinal, or isolated intestinal. Every recipient was given anti-thymocyte globulin induction, followed by around three years of maintenance tacrolimus and steroids. After intestinal transplantation, graft-versus-host and host-versus-graft alloreactive T cell clones in the graft, circulation and bone marrow were tracked using bulk TCR-beta CDR3 sequencing. To identify alloreactive clones, pre-transplant mixed lymphocyte reaction products were sequenced and compared with unstimulated pre-transplant donor and recipient T cells. The cohort enrolled 20 to 30 intestinal transplant recipients including one retransplant, and a few patients lacking pretransplant specimens were excluded. Donor T cell macrochimerism was defined as a peak of at least 4% donor T cells among recipient peripheral blood mononuclear cells. Rather than going through the commercial service, samples from a few later patients were sequenced in-house on an Illumina MiSeq and processed with MiXCR. Broader findings and caveats from the paper: The conclusions were limited by the relatively low number and heterogeneity of the intestinal transplant patients. In the allografts of patients with donor T cell macrochimerism, GvH to HvG T cell clonal ratios were high. GvH clones turned up in recipient bone marrow, with some appearing earlier in ileal mucosa or blood, a pattern consistent with an intestinal mucosal origin. Early after transplant, declines in HvG clones were associated with peak levels of circulating GvH clones.

To prepare the library, the immunoSEQ multiplex PCR assay was applied. High-throughput TCR-beta CDR3 sequencing of genomic DNA from most patients was performed by Adaptive Biotechnologies. Concerning the study's data processing: Adaptive's ImmunoSEQ software was the source of the TCR sequencing data for roughly 19 patients, while a few other patients were processed with MiXCR and VDJtools. CDR3 nucleotide sequences shared by donor and recipient were removed because the origin of these sequences could not be assigned. To count as alloreactive, a clone needed at least 2-fold expansion over unstimulated cells and a minimum CFSE-low frequency of 0.002% (template counts) or 0.001% (read counts). Clones were considered mappable if detected in sequenced pre-transplant spleen, lymph node, or MLR CFSE-low populations of the donor or recipient. Cumulative frequency of alloreactive clones was calculated as a percentage of all sequences weighted by copy number. TCRdb mirrors the immuneACCESS table, restricted to in-frame sequences. Some clones are absent from its copies; in checked studies, under half trace to an unresolved V gene, and the reason for the others is unknown. The V and J calls and clone size are taken from that table; D and trimming were inferred from the DNA. The sample contains some 77,000 clones, 80% to 95% of them found a single time. The leading ten clones occupy over 0.55% of the sample.

The CDR3 runs 13 amino acids, cysteine and phenylalanine included. The retained sequence is limited to the CDR3, 39 bases, with the frame set at the first base. V loses 5 bases, J loses 7 bases, and the germline ends lie 14 bases apart. The germline V gene (reference sequence) gives CDR1 as LNHDA and CDR2 as SQIVND. In the first month after transplant, blood samples were collected up to 4 times, and after that at least monthly when available. About this clone itself: It has no known antigen specificity. No qualities accompany the bases; no much larger clone lies one base away.

The material sequenced was PBMCs, taken 98 days after intestinal transplantation. The chain is encoded by TRBV19 joined to TRBJ1-1; the D gene remains uncertain. The receptor comes from a human patient who received an intestinal transplant, so some T cells may come from the graft donor. In nucleotide form, the sequence is TGTGCCAGTAGTCTGGAGGCCTGGGGTGAAGCTTTCTTT. Its translation reads: CASSLEAWGEAFF. Full variable domain (CDR3 extended with the reference TRBV19 and TRBJ1-1 proteins): DGGITQSPKYLFRKEGQNVTLSCEQNLNHDAMYWYRQDPGQGLRLIYYSQIVNDFQKGDIAEGYSVSREKKESFPLTVTSAQKNPTAFYLCASSLEAWGEAFFGQGTRLTVV.